This T cell receptor (beta chain) was documented in a study of a mutant IDH1 vaccine in newly diagnosed glioma. About the study: Either 4-6 weeks after radiotherapy alone or alongside temozolomide, vaccination was begun. Therapy received beforehand was radiotherapy, temozolomide, or both, with most patients given both.

Method: immunoSEQ multiplex PCR; TCRdb's copy keeps in-frame clones and lacks some. The data show tens of thousands of clones, with approximately 90% seen just once and around 2.4% held by the top ten. Turning to this clone: Its antigen is unidentified.

Time point specified: week 47, end of study. Every vaccination contained 300 ug of the mutant IDH1 20-mer peptide and was paired with topical imiquimod. New WHO grade 3 or 4 astrocytomas that were IDH1-mutant and ATRX-lost had been found in donors. Germline V gives CDR1 SGHDN, CDR2 FVKESK. The CDR3 length is 16 residues. V was pared by 2 bases and J by 4 bases, with 16 bases between. This receptor was obtained from a man between 35 and 55 years old with glioma. The source was PBMCs, collected from a glioma patient whose treatment included an IDH1 peptide vaccine. The chain recombines TRBV14 with TRBJ2-3, with D possibly matching TRBD2 (6 bases). The CDR3, as DNA: TGTGCCAGCAGCCAAACTACCGTGGGCGGGGCAGATACGCAGTATTTT. Translating gives CASSQTTVGGADTQYF.